Each of the 15 T cell receptor beta chains below was sequenced from the same sample in a study of CD8 T cells in Susac syndrome (dated by TCRdb to between 2019 and 2020). The library was made by the immunoSEQ multiplex PCR assay. RNA was extracted using the RNeasy kit, and about 0.5 to 1 ug of the RNA was reverse transcribed with random hexamers. Starting from the raw public reads, TCRdb applied fastp trimming at Q25, assembled clones with MiXCR and retained in-frame beta chains. Rows with a matching CDR3 protein are joined into one entry that keeps the most common DNA and genes. This sample comprises about 300,000 distinct CDR3 sequences, 70% to 90% of them detected only once. The leading ten clones occupy roughly 0.2% of the sample. Sample: CD8+ T cells from PBMCs. These receptor sequences come from a human donor with multiple sclerosis.

The rearrangement links TRBV7-2 to TRBJ2-7, with 9 positions matching TRBD2. V lost 1 base, J lost 2 bases, and 3 bases stayed unmatched. CDR3 length: 15 residues. Germline assignment: CDR1 SGHTA and CDR2 FQGNSA. This CDR3 is CASSLGSGGPYEQYF. CDR3 DNA sequence: TGTGCCAGCAGCTTAGGTAGCGGGGGCCCCTACGAGCAGTACTTC.

The chain joins TRBV30 to TRBJ2-5; D gene ambiguous. V lost 6 bases and J 2 bases, leaving 13 bases between the germline ends. The CDR3 spans 13 residues. The germline V gene has CDR1 GTSNPN and CDR2 SVGIG (reference sequence). The CDR3 sequence is CACPSRAQETQYF. The CDR3 coding sequence is TGTGCCTGCCCCAGTCGGGCGCAAGAGACCCAGTACTTC.

The chain uses TRBV6-2 or TRBV6-3 and TRBJ2-7; a possible D gene is TRBD2 (5 bases). Germline CDR1 is MNHEY and CDR2 is SVGEGT. The V and J ends lost 3 bases and 2 bases respectively, with 11 bases between them. The CDR3 is made up of 14 amino acids. The DNA for the CDR3 is TGTGCCAGCAGTTATTGGGAGAGCCCCTACGAGCAGTACTTC. This encodes CASSYWESPYEQYF.

The CDR3 protein is CASTIGYQETQYF. The CDR3 nucleotides are TGTGCCAGCACAATAGGGTACCAAGAGACCCAGTACTTC. This chain connects TRBV6-2 or TRBV6-3 to TRBJ2-5; D uncertain. The germline CDR1 and CDR2 sequences are MNHEY and SVGEGT. The CDR3 totals 13 residues. V was clipped by 7 bases and J by 0 bases, with 9 bases between them.

CDR3 coding DNA: TGTGCCAGCAGCTTAGGGCCAACTGGGGAGTATTTT. Translated, it gives CASSLGPTGEYF. The chain carries TRBV7-9 and TRBJ2-3; D is ambiguous. Germline V gene sequence: CDR1 SEHNR, CDR2 FQNEAQ (reference sequence). With 1 base removed from V and 13 bases from J, the gap between germline ends came to 12 bases. CDR3 length: 12 residues.

The J gene is TRBJ1-1, the V gene TRBV6-5, with TRBD1 matching over 7 bases. This CDR3 spans 13 amino acids. Germline V gene lookup returns CDR1 MNHEY and CDR2 SVGAGI. The V segment lost 10 bases and the J segment 0 bases; nucleotides outside the gene matches: 5. This CDR3 reads CATPGGVNTEAFF. The CDR3 DNA sequence: TGTGCCACCCCAGGGGGGGTGAACACTGAAGCTTTCTTT.

V and J are TRBV20-1 and TRBJ2-7; TRBD1 matches 9 bases. Germline V CDR1 and CDR2: DFQATT, SNEGSKA (reference sequence). The J segment lost 10 bases and the V segment lost 6 bases, leaving 19 bases of the junction unmatched. The CDR3 loop spans 15 amino acids. CDR3 in amino acids: CSAQPRDRELLIQYF. DNA of the CDR3: TGCAGTGCGCAGCCCCGGGACAGGGAACTTCTAATACAGTACTTC.

This clonotype was detected only once. The rearrangement joins TRBV20-1 to TRBJ2-7; tentatively, D is TRBD1 (6 bases). CDR1 and CDR2 from the germline V gene are DFQATT and SNEGSKA (reference sequence). The V and J ends lost 3 bases and 6 bases respectively, with 21 bases between them. CDR3 length: 15 residues. This chain's CDR3 is CSASPRQDNGGEQYF. In DNA, the CDR3 is TGCAGTGCTAGCCCCCGACAGGATAATGGAGGCGAGCAGTACTTC.

The chain links TRBV29-1 to TRBJ1-2; D is uncertain. Germline V gene data show CDR1 as SQVTM and CDR2 as ANQGSEA. This CDR3 has 13 residues. V gave up 4 bases and J gave up 1 base, with 10 bases separating them. DNA for the CDR3: TGCAGCGTTGCGGCTCAGGATAACTATGGCTACACCTTC. It encodes CSVAAQDNYGYTF.

The V and J genes are TRBV28 and TRBJ2-7, with 7 bases fitting TRBD1. Germline V CDR1 and CDR2: MDHEN, SYDVKM. Trimming took 3 bases from V and 3 from J; bases not matched to a gene: 5. The CDR3 extends over 14 amino acids. DNA of the CDR3: TGTGCCAGCAGTTTGGTTCCAGGGGGCTACGAGCAGTACTTC. Translation gives CASSLVPGGYEQYF.

The chain is built from TRBV7-8 and TRBJ1-1, with TRBD1 identical over 11 bases. Germline CDR1 reads SGHVS; CDR2 reads FQNEAQ. Trimming at V came to 1 base and at J to 1 base, leaving 2 bases not matched to a gene. This CDR3 is 16 amino acids long. CDR3 nucleotides: TGTGCCAGCAGCTTAGGGGGGACAGGGGGGAACACTGAAGCTTTCTTT. Translating it yields CASSLGGTGGNTEAFF.

The chain uses TRBV28 and TRBJ2-7, with 8 nucleotides matching TRBD2. The V gene end was trimmed by 7 bases and the J gene end by 0 bases; junction bases not matched to a gene: 5. There are 14 residues in the CDR3. Germline V gives CDR1 MDHEN, CDR2 SYDVKM. The CDR3, as DNA: TGTGCCAGCACCTGGGCGGGGGGCTCCTACGAGCAGTACTTC. Translating gives CASTWAGGSYEQYF.

The gene calls are TRBV7-9 and TRBJ2-1; 8 positions agree with TRBD2. J was trimmed by 1 base and V by 4 bases; bases with no gene match: 3. CDR3 size: 15 residues. Germline V gene lookup returns CDR1 SEHNR and CDR2 FQNEAQ (reference sequence). The DNA of the CDR3 is TGTGCCAGCAGCTACAGCGGGGGTTCCTACAATGAGCAGTTCTTC. This codes for CASSYSGGSYNEQFF. Complete variable domain (other parts from reference TRBV7-9 and TRBJ2-1): DTGVSQNPRHKITKRGQNVTFRCDPISEHNRLYWYRQTLGQGPEFLTYFQNEAQLEKSRLLSDRFSAERPKGSFSTLEIQRTEQGDSAMYLCASSYSGGSYNEQFFGPGTRLTVL.

J is TRBJ2-7 and V is TRBV4-2; TRBD1 matches at 9 bases. The germline gives CDR1 LGHNA, CDR2 YNFKEQ. Germline trimming cut 0 bases from V and 5 bases from J; bases unmatched to any gene: 2. The CDR3 extends over 14 amino acids. CDR3: CASSQEQGADEQYF. The CDR3 DNA reads as TGTGCCAGCAGCCAAGAACAGGGGGCAGACGAGCAGTACTTC.

The chain links TRBV7-9 to TRBJ2-1, with 7 nucleotides matching TRBD1. V lost 5 bases and J lost 8; bases outside the gene matches: 9. In germline, CDR1 is SEHNR, CDR2 FQNEAQ (reference sequence). The CDR3 consists of 14 residues. This CDR3 is CASSPTGRLDEQFF. The CDR3 coding sequence is TGTGCCAGCAGCCCGACAGGGAGACTCGATGAGCAGTTCTTC.